This TCR beta chain emerged from a study of blood T cell repertoires in COVID-19. Germline assignment: CDR1 MNHEY and CDR2 SMNVEV (reference sequence). This CDR3 is built from 12 residues. Trimming took 8 bases from V and 4 from J; bases not matched to a gene: 4. Some clones are missing from TCRdb's copy, which holds only in-frame ones; the method was immunoSEQ multiplex PCR. Of approximately 210,000 clones in the sample, about nine tenths were seen once. The sequenced sample consisted of peripheral blood. The TCR originated in a woman in her thirties or forties with acute or convalescent COVID-19. This chain connects TRBV27 to TRBJ1-2, with 7 bases that match TRBD1. The CDR3 protein is CASRDSAYGYTF. In DNA, the CDR3 is TGTGCCAGCCGGGACAGCGCCTATGGCTACACCTTC.